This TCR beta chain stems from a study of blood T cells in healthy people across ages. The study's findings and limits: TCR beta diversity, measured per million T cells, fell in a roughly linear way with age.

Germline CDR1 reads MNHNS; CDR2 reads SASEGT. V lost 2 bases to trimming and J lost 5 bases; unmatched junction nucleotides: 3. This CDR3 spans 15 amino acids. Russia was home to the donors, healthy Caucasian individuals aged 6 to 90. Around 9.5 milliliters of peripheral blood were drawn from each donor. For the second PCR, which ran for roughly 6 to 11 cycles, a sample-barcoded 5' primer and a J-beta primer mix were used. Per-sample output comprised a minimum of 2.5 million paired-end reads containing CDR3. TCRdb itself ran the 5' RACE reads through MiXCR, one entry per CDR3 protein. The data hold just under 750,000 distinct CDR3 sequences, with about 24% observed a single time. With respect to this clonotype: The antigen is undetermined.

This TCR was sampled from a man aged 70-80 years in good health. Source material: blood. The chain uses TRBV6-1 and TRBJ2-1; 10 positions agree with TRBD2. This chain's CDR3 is CASSESGGAHNEQFF. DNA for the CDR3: TGTGCCAGCAGTGAAAGCGGGGGGGCACACAATGAGCAGTTCTTC.